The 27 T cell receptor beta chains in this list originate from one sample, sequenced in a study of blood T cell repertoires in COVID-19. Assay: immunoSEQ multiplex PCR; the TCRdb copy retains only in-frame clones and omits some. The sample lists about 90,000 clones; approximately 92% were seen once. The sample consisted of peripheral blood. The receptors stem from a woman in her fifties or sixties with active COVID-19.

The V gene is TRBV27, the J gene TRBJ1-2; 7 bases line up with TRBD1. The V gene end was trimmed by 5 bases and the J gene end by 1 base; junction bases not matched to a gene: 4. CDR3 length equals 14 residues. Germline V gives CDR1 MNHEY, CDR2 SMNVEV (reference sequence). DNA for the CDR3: TGTGCCAGCAGTCAAGCAGGGGGTAACTATGGCTACACCTTC. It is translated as CASSQAGGNYGYTF.

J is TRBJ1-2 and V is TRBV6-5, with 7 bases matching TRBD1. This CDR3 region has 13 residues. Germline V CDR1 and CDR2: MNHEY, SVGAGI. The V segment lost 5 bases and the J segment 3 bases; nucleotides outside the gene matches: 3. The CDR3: CASSKTGHYGYTF. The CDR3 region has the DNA TGTGCCAGCAGTAAGACAGGGCACTATGGCTACACCTTC.

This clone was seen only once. CDR3 sequence reads: CASPQWTGAREQYF. CDR3 in DNA: TGTGCCAGCCCCCAATGGACAGGGGCACGTGAGCAGTACTTC. V usage is TRBV27 and J usage is TRBJ2-7; 9 nucleotides agree with TRBD1. CDR3 length equals 14 residues. The ends lost 8 bases at V and 7 bases at J; junction bases unmatched: 12. CDR1 and CDR2 from the germline V gene are MNHEY and SMNVEV (reference sequence).

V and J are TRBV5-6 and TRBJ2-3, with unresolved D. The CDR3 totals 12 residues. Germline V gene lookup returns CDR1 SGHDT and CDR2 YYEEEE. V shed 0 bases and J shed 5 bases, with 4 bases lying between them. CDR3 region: CASSLGLDTQYF. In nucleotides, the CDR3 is TGTGCCAGCAGCTTGGGACTAGATACGCAGTATTTT.

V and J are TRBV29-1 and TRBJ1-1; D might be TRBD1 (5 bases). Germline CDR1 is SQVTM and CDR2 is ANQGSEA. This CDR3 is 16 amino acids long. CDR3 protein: CTGMGGMRGSNTEAFF. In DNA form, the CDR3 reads TGCACAGGTATGGGGGGTATGAGAGGGTCGAACACTGAAGCTTTCTTT.

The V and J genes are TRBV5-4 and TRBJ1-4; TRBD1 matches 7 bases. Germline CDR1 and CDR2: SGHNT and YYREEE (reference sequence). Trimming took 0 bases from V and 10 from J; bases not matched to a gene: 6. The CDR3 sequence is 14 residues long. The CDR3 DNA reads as TGTGCCAGCAGCTTGGATCAGGCAGGGGGAAAACTGTTTTTT. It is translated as CASSLDQAGGKLFF. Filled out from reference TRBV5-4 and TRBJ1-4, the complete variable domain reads ETGVTQSPTHLIKTRGQQVTLRCSSQSGHNTVSWYQQALGQGPQFIFQYYREEENGRGNFPPRFSGLQFPNYSSELNVNALELDDSALYLCASSLDQAGGKLFFGSGTQLSVL.

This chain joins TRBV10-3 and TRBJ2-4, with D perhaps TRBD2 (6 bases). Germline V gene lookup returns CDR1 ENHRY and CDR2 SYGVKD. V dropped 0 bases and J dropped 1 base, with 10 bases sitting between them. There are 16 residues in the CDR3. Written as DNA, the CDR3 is TGTGCCATCAGTGAGTCTCAGGGACTTGCCAAAAACATTCAGTACTTC. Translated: CAISESQGLAKNIQYF.

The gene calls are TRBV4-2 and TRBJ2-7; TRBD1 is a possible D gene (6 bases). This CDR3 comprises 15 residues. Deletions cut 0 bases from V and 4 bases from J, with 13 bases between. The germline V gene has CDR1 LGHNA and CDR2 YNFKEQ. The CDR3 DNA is TGTGCCAGCAGCCAAGATAGTACCAGGGGATACGAGCAGTACTTC. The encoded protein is CASSQDSTRGYEQYF.

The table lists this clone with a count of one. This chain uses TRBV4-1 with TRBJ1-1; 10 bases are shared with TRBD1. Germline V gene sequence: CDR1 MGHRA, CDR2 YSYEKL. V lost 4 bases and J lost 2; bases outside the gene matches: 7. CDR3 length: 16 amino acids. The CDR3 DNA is TGCGCCAGCAGCCCCCAGACAGGGGGCGTAAACACTGAAGCTTTCTTT. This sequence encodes CASSPQTGGVNTEAFF.

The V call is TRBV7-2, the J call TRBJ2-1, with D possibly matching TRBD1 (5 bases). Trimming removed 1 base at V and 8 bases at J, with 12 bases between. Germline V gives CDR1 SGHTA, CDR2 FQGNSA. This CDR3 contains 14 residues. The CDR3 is CASSLVRVGDEQFF. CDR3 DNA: TGTGCCAGCAGCTTAGTCAGGGTAGGTGATGAGCAGTTCTTC.

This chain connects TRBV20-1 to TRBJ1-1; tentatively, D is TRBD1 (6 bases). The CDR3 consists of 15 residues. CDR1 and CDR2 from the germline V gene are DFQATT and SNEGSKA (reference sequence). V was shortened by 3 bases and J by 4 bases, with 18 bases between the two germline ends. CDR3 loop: CSASRAGVYGTEAFF. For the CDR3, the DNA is TGCAGTGCTAGTAGGGCAGGGGTTTATGGCACTGAAGCTTTCTTT.

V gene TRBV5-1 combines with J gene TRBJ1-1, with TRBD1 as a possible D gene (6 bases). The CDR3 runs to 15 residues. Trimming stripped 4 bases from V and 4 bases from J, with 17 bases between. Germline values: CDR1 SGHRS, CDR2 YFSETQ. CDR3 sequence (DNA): TGCGCCAGCAGCCAAGCAGGGGTTGCGAGCACTGAAGCTTTCTTT. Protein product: CASSQAGVASTEAFF.

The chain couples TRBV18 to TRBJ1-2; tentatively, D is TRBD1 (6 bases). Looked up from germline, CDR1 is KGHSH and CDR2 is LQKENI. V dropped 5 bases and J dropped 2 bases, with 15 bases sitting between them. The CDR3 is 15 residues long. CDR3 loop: CASSSRQDTNYGYTF. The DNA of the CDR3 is TGTGCCAGCTCATCCCGACAGGATACCAACTATGGCTACACCTTC.

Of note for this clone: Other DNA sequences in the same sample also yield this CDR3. Here the CDR3 reads CASREGPKNIQYF. The CDR3 nucleotides read TGTGCCAGTAGGGAGGGTCCCAAAAACATTCAGTACTTC. The chain is built from TRBV19 and TRBJ2-4; weak D call: TRBD2 (6 bases). CDR3 length equals 13 residues. CDR1 is LNHDA and CDR2 is SQIVND in the germline V gene (reference sequence). The ends were cut back, 6 bases at V and 2 bases at J, with 8 bases in the middle.

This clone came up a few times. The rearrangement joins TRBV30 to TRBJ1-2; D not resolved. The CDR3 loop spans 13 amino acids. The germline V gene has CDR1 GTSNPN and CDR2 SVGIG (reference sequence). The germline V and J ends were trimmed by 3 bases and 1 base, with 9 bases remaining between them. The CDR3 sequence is CAWRLSLNYGYTF. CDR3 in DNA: TGTGCCTGGAGACTATCCCTTAACTATGGCTACACCTTC. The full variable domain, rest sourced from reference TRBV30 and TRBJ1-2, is SQTIHQWPATLVQPVGSPLSLECTVEGTSNPNLYWYRQAAGRGLQLLFYSVGIGQISSEVPQNLSASRPQDRQFILSSKKLLLSDSGFYLCAWRLSLNYGYTFGSGTRLTVV.

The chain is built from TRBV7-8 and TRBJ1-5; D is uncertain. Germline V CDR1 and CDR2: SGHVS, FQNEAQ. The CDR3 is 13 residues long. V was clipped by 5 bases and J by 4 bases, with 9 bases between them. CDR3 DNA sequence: TGTGCCAGCAGCCGTCAGTTTAATCAGCCCCAGCATTTT. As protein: CASSRQFNQPQHF.

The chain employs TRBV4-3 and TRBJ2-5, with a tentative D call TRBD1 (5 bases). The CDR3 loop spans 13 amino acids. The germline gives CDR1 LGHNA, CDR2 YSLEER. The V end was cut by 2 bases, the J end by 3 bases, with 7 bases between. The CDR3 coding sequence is TGCGCCAGCAGCCAAAGCAGGGAAGAGACCCAGTACTTC. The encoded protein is CASSQSREETQYF.

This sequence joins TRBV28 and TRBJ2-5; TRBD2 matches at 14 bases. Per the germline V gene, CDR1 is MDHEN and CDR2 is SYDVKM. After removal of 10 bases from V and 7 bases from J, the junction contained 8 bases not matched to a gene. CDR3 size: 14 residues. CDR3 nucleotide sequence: TGTGCCACCCGACTAGCGGGGGGGCGAGGGACCCAGTACTTC. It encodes CATRLAGGRGTQYF.

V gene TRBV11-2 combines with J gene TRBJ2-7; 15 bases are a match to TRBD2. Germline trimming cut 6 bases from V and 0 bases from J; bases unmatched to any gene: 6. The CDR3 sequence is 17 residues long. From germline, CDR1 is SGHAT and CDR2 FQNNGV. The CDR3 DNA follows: TGTGCCAGCAGGCGGACTAGCGGGAGGGCCGACTCCTACGAGCAGTACTTC. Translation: CASRRTSGRADSYEQYF.

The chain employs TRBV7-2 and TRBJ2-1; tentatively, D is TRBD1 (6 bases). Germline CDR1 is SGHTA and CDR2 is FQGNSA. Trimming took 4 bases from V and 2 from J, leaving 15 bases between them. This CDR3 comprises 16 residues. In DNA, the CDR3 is TGTGCCAGCAGCTGGCAGGACAGTAGGACCTACAATGAGCAGTTCTTC. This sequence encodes CASSWQDSRTYNEQFF.

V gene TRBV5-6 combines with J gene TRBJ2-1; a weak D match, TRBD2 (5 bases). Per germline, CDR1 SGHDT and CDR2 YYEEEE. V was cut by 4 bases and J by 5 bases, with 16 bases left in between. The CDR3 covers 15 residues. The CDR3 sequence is CASSQKRKGDNEQFF. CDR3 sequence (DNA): TGTGCCAGCAGCCAGAAGCGGAAGGGCGACAATGAGCAGTTCTTC.

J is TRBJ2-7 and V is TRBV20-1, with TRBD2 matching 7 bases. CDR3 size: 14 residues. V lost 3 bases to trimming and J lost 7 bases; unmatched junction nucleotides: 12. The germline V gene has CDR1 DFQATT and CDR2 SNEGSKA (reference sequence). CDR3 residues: CSASNIREDGEQYF. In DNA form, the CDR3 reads TGCAGTGCTAGTAATATCCGGGAGGATGGAGAGCAGTACTTC.

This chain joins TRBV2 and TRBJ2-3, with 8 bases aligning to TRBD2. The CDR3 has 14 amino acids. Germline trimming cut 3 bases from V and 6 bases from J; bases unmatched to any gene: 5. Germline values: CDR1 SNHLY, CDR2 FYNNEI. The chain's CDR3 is CASSEERGKDTQYF. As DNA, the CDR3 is TGTGCCAGCAGTGAGGAGCGGGGGAAGGATACGCAGTATTTT.

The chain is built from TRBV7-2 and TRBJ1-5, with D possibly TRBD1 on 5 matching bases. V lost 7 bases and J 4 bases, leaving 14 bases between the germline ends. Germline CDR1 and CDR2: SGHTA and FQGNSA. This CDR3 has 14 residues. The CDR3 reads CASTPGGGNQPQHF. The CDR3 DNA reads TGTGCCAGCACCCCCGGGGGGGGGAATCAGCCCCAGCATTTT.

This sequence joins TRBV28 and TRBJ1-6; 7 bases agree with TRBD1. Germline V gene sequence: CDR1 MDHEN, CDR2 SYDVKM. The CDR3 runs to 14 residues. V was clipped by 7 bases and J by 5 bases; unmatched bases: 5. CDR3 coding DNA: TGTGCCAGCATCCGACAGGGTAATAATTCACCCCTCCACTTT. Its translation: CASIRQGNNSPLHF.

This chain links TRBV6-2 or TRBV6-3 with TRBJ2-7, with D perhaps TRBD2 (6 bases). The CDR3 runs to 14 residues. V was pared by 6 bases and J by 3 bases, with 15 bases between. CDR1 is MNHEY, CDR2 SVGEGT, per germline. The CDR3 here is CASSGTLGNYEQYF. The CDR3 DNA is TGTGCCAGCAGCGGGACTTTGGGAAACTACGAGCAGTACTTC.

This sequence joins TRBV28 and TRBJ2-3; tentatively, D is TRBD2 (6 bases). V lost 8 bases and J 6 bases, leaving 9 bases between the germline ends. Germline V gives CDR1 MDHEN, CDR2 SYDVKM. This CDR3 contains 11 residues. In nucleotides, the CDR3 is TGTGCCAGCCGGCTAGCGGATACGCAGTATTTT. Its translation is CASRLADTQYF.